Each of the 8 T cell receptor beta chains below was sequenced from the same sample in a study of cytomegalovirus exposure and HLA in healthy donors (dated by TCRdb to about 2017). The library was obtained by the immunoSEQ multiplex PCR assay. A mixture of 60 forward primers for TCR Vbeta segments and 13 reverse primers for TCR Jbeta segments was used in the multiplex PCR. Entries here come from immuneACCESS through TCRdb and include only in-frame sequences with V and J called. Some clones fail to appear in such tables; in the studies checked, an unresolved V gene covers under half of the shortfall, and the cause of the remainder is unknown. Within this sample are more than 150,000 clones, with over 75% of them counted one time only. 1% of the sample rests with the top ten. Sequenced sample: PBMCs. These receptors were obtained from a woman in her fifties or sixties in good health and CMV-seropositive.

This chain links TRBV2 with TRBJ1-2; TRBD1 matches 9 bases. V gave up 6 bases and J gave up 4 bases; unmatched junction bases: 9. CDR3 length: 15 amino acids. CDR1 and CDR2 from the germline V gene are SNHLY and FYNNEI. The CDR3 protein is CASSPGTGWIYGYTF. The CDR3 coding sequence is TGTGCCAGCAGCCCGGGGACAGGGTGGATCTATGGCTACACCTTC.

Concerning this clone itself: This same CDR3 is encoded by further DNA sequences in the sample. V gene TRBV27 combines with J gene TRBJ2-7, with 9 bases identical to TRBD2. CDR3 length: 15 residues. V lost 5 bases and J lost 5; bases outside the gene matches: 10. The germline V gene has CDR1 MNHEY and CDR2 SMNVEV (reference sequence). The CDR3 here is CASSLAGGPVHEQYF. DNA of the CDR3: TGTGCCAGCAGTCTGGCGGGAGGGCCCGTCCACGAGCAGTACTTC.

This clone was counted a single time. This chain links TRBV2 with TRBJ2-3, with 14 bases matching TRBD2. CDR3 length: 18 amino acids. J lost 1 base, V lost 3 bases, and 6 bases had no gene match. CDR1 and CDR2 from the germline V gene are SNHLY and FYNNEI. CDR3 amino acids: CASSDRGGLAGGTDTQYF. CDR3 sequence (DNA): TGTGCCAGCAGTGATAGGGGGGGACTAGCGGGGGGCACAGATACGCAGTATTTT.

J is TRBJ1-2 and V is TRBV11-2, with D uncertain. V lost 0 bases, J lost 2 bases, and 10 bases lay in between. This CDR3 has 15 residues. From germline, CDR1 is SGHAT and CDR2 FQNNGV. The CDR3 reads CASSLEHSSNYGYTF. The CDR3 DNA sequence: TGTGCCAGCAGCTTAGAACATTCTTCGAACTATGGCTACACCTTC.

This clone has a handful of counts. One end of the junction is discordant with germline, which a read error may explain. The rearrangement uses TRBV7-9 and TRBJ2-1; 14 nucleotides agree with TRBD2. Looked up from germline, CDR1 is SEHNR and CDR2 is FQNEAQ (reference sequence). CDR3 length: 17 amino acids. The CDR3: CSSRLAGGGGSYNEQFF. In DNA form, the CDR3 reads TGTTCCAGCAGACTAGCGGGAGGGGGGGGCTCCTACAATGAGCAGTTCTTC.

The chain uses TRBV2 and TRBJ1-1, with D perhaps matching TRBD1 (5 bases). Germline CDR1 and CDR2: SNHLY and FYNNEI. V was pared by 6 bases and J by 1 base, with 12 bases between. The CDR3 has 14 amino acids. The CDR3 region is CASSGGYANTEAFF. In DNA form, the CDR3 reads TGTGCCAGCAGCGGGGGATACGCGAACACTGAAGCTTTCTTT.

The CDR3 sequence is CASSSPFRGLAAFPNEQFF. The CDR3 DNA is TGTGCCAGCAGCTCGCCCTTCAGAGGACTAGCGGCCTTCCCTAATGAGCAGTTCTTC. The rearrangement uses TRBV7-2 and TRBJ2-1, with 10 bases lining up with TRBD2. The CDR3 sequence is 19 residues long. CDR1 is SGHTA, CDR2 FQGNSA, per germline. Trimming at V came to 4 bases and at J to 7 bases, leaving 19 bases not matched to a gene.

This chain links TRBV7-6 with TRBJ2-5; no clear D. Trimming took off 2 bases at V and 0 bases at J, with 10 bases between the two ends. The CDR3 runs to 15 residues. The germline gives CDR1 SGHVS, CDR2 FNYEAQ. The CDR3 nucleotides read TGTGCCAGCAGCTTATCCGCCGGTCACCAAGAGACCCAGTACTTC. This gives the protein CASSLSAGHQETQYF.